This T cell receptor (beta chain) was found in a study of molecular identifiers for immune sequencing clone quantification. Per germline, CDR1 LGHDT and CDR2 YNNKEL (reference sequence). The CDR3 length is 15 residues. TCRdb re-derived calls from the PCR reads in MiXCR, one entry per CDR3 protein. The sample carries 490,000 or so distinct CDR3 sequences, about 20% recorded once. This clonotype was seen a single time. An end of the junction differs from the germline gene, which may be a read error. This chain links TRBV3-1 with TRBJ1-4; the match to TRBD1 covers 7 bases. The sequence came from a human donor in good health. Some libraries in this study had Jurkat cell RNA spiked in. The sample consisted of naive CD8+ T cells from blood, with Jurkat cell RNA spiked in. Subset of the sample: FACS-sorted CD8+CD4-CCR7+CD45RA+ naive T cells. CDR3 region: CASNQDREYHEKLFF. The CDR3 nucleotides read TGTGCCAGCAACCAAGACAGGGAATATCATGAAAAACTGTTTTTT.